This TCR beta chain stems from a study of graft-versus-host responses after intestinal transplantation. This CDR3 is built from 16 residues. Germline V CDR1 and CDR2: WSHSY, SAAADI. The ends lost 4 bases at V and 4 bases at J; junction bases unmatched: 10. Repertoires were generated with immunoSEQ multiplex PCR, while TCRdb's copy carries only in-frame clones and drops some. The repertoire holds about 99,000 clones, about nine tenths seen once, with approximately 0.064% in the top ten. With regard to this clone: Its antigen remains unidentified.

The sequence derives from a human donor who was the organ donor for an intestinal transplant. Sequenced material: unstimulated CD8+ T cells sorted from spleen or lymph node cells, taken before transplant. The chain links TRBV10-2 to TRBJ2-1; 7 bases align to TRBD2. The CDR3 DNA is TGCGCCAGCAGTGCGGTTGGGGAGGGCGTATACAATGAGCAGTTCTTC. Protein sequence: CASSAVGEGVYNEQFF.